Listed below are T cell receptor beta chains from one sample, sequenced in a study of cytomegalovirus exposure and HLA in healthy donors. Using immunoSEQ multiplex PCR, the repertoire was profiled, and TCRdb retains in-frame clones only, with some absent. The sample contains about 170,000 clones, 80% of which appear only once. Source material: PBMCs. Source of these receptors: a man aged 25 to 45 in good health and CMV-seropositive. The CDR3 runs from the conserved cysteine through the conserved F or W. Each record gives: CDR3 DNA, CDR3 protein, clone size, V gene, J gene, D gene. D genes are given only for firm matches. Size values are once, few and many counts, or a class for expanded clones, and some rows have none.

cdr3_nt: TGTGCCATCAGTGACCCAGCTAACTATGGCTACACCTTC
cdr3_aa: CAISDPANYGYTF
clone_size: .
v_call: TRBV10-3
j_call: TRBJ1-2
d_call: .

cdr3_nt: TGTGCCAGCAGCATCGGAGGAGGTAGGGAGCAGTACTTC
cdr3_aa: CASSIGGGREQYF
clone_size: .
v_call: TRBV14
j_call: TRBJ2-7
d_call: .

cdr3_nt: TGTGCCAGCACGACGACTGACAGGGTACGATATGGCTACACCTTC
cdr3_aa: CASTTTDRVRYGYTF
clone_size: .
v_call: TRBV2
j_call: TRBJ1-2
d_call: TRBD1

cdr3_nt: TGCGCCAGCAGCCCGAATCTAGCATCAGGGGCCAACGTCCTGACTTTC
cdr3_aa: CASSPNLASGANVLTF
clone_size: .
v_call: TRBV5-1
j_call: TRBJ2-6
d_call: .

cdr3_nt: TGTGCCATCAGCTCGACAGGGGGGAGAAGGTTAGGCGGGAGAGAGGGCAATGAGCAGTTCTTC
cdr3_aa: CAISSTGGRRLGGREGNEQFF
clone_size: once
v_call: TRBV10-3
j_call: TRBJ2-1
d_call: TRBD1

cdr3_nt: TGCGCCAGCAGCCAAGAGGGAGTGCCTTCCTATGGCTACACCTTC
cdr3_aa: CASSQEGVPSYGYTF
clone_size: .
v_call: TRBV4-3
j_call: TRBJ1-2
d_call: .

cdr3_nt: TGTGCCAGCAACCCAGGAAATATGAACCCCTACAATGAGCAGTTCTTC
cdr3_aa: CASNPGNMNPYNEQFF
clone_size: .
v_call: TRBV7-9
j_call: TRBJ2-1
d_call: .

cdr3_nt: TGTGCCAGCAGCAGGGACACCTTCACCGGGGAGCTGTTTTTT
cdr3_aa: CASSRDTFTGELFF
clone_size: .
v_call: TRBV6-4
j_call: TRBJ2-2
d_call: .

cdr3_nt: TGTGCCTGGAGGGGACTAGCGGGGGGGCGAACCGGGGAGCTGTTTTTT
cdr3_aa: CAWRGLAGGRTGELFF
clone_size: .
v_call: TRBV30
j_call: TRBJ2-2
d_call: TRBD2

cdr3_nt: TGTGCCAGCAGCCAAGGGACAGGGACGCATGGCTACACCTTC
cdr3_aa: CASSQGTGTHGYTF
clone_size: once
v_call: TRBV4-2
j_call: TRBJ1-2
d_call: TRBD1

cdr3_nt: TGCGCCAGCAGCCCCGGACAGGCGGGAAACACCATATATTTT
cdr3_aa: CASSPGQAGNTIYF
clone_size: .
v_call: TRBV5-1
j_call: TRBJ1-3
d_call: TRBD1

cdr3_nt: TGCAGTGCTACGGTGTTCTCTGAAGCTTTCTTT
cdr3_aa: CSATVFSEAFF
clone_size: .
v_call: TRBV20-1
j_call: TRBJ1-1
d_call: .

cdr3_nt: TGTGCCAGCAGCCATCCGCTAGCGGGGGGCAACACCGGGGAGCTGTTTTTT
cdr3_aa: CASSHPLAGGNTGELFF
clone_size: .
v_call: TRBV4-2
j_call: TRBJ2-2
d_call: TRBD2

cdr3_nt: TGTGCCAGCAGCTTAGAGACAGGGACGGCTTTCTTT
cdr3_aa: CASSLETGTAFF
clone_size: .
v_call: TRBV11-3
j_call: TRBJ1-1
d_call: TRBD1